This T cell receptor (beta chain) came from a study of blood T cell repertoires in COVID-19. Study-level information: Some COVID-19 samples were acute and others convalescent; all came from the United States, Italy and Spain. T cells, B-cell-depleted T cells, or PBMCs provided the cDNA or gDNA that served as material.

There are a few counts of this clone. Data came from immunoSEQ multiplex PCR; TCRdb stores just in-frame clones and leaves some out. Of some 300,000 clones in the sample, 90% were seen once. This CDR3 is built from 14 residues. Trimming left V 7 bases short and J 3 bases short, with 15 bases between. CDR1 is SNHLY and CDR2 is FYNNEI in the germline V gene. Input material: peripheral blood. This sequence joins TRBV2 and TRBJ1-1; D remains ambiguous. This sequence originates from a woman in her thirties or forties with COVID-19, enrolled during active disease. The CDR3 reads CASTLYGLDTEAFF. CDR3 bases: TGTGCCAGCACCCTTTATGGGCTGGACACTGAAGCTTTCTTT.